This is a list of T cell receptor beta chains from one sample in a study of Ad26.COV2.S vaccination and SARS-CoV-2 variants. Sequencing was performed with immunoSEQ multiplex PCR; in TCRdb, only in-frame clones are kept and a portion is missing. The top ten clones hold roughly 6% of a sample with more than 150,000 clones, around nine tenths of them seen once. Sequenced material: peripheral blood, taken after recovery from COVID-19. All receptors derive from a human donor who had recovered from COVID-19. CDR3s leave out the opening cysteine and the closing phenylalanine or tryptophan. Some rows have no size entry. The others give once, few or many, or a class for an expanded clone.

V gene	J gene	clone size	CDR3 protein
TRBV5-1	TRBJ2-7	-	ASSWADTAYEQY
TRBV12-5	TRBJ2-7	-	ASALGGGEQY
TRBV27	TRBJ1-3	-	ASSPDGNTIY
TRBV27	TRBJ2-3	-	ASSPAHTDTQY
TRBV4-2	TRBJ2-7	-	ASSPTGRAYEQY
TRBV18	TRBJ2-7	-	ASRPGVAGDQQY
TRBV12-3/TRBV12-4	TRBJ1-2	-	ASSPTWGHGYT
TRBV2	TRBJ1-2	-	ASKIQGYYGYT
TRBV6-6	TRBJ1-2	-	ATEDRKFYGYT
TRBV23-1	TRBJ2-5	-	ASSQVPLSETQY
TRBV19	TRBJ2-1	-	ASSLGQSSYNEQF
TRBV10-3	TRBJ1-2	-	AISEAGNYGYT
TRBV25-1	TRBJ2-7	-	ASSVRGEQY
TRBV28	TRBJ2-3	few	ASSLGLAGGVSTDTQY
TRBV5-1	TRBJ2-7	-	ASSLGVRATSSYEQY
TRBV5-4	TRBJ1-1	-	ASSSGQGALTEAF
TRBV6-4	TRBJ1-5	-	ASREGGYQPQH
TRBV3-1/TRBV3-2	TRBJ2-7	-	ASSQGGRGGSYEQY
TRBV27	TRBJ1-3	-	ASSPGTTGSGNTIY
TRBV7-2	TRBJ1-1	-	ASSLYRMTEAF
TRBV6-6	TRBJ1-1	-	ASSFDREHTEAF
TRBV11-3	TRBJ2-7	-	ASSLGGSTEQY
TRBV6-1	TRBJ1-6	-	ASSETGWNSPLH
TRBV6-1	TRBJ2-3	-	ASSEGLAGGLRTDTQY
TRBV3-1/TRBV3-2	TRBJ2-7	-	ASSQDWGLGRIYEQY
TRBV27	TRBJ2-1	-	ASSLSIAYNEQF
TRBV19	TRBJ2-7	-	ASSSGTGSYEQY
TRBV6-6	TRBJ1-1	-	ASSLTENTEAF
TRBV7-8	TRBJ1-3	-	ASSLGFQGIGNTIY
TRBV2	TRBJ2-6	-	ASSDKGRGANVLT
TRBV28	TRBJ1-1	-	ASSLTVMNTEAF
TRBV2	TRBJ1-5	once	ASSQTLQGTQPQH
TRBV11-2	TRBJ1-1	-	ASSVVTEAF
TRBV4-1	TRBJ2-7	-	ASSQEGNYLWEQY
TRBV18	TRBJ2-7	-	ASSPAGTGGYEQY
TRBV6-6	TRBJ2-5	-	ASRPTSSGSTQY